A single sample gave rise to the 5 T cell receptor beta chains below, sequenced in a study of CD8 T cells in Susac syndrome. The RNA, about 0.45 to 1 ug, was put through reverse transcription using random hexamers. TCRdb re-derived calls from the immunoSEQ multiplex PCR reads in MiXCR, one entry per CDR3 protein. The sample includes tens of thousands of distinct CDR3 sequences, about 93% of them seen just once. Material for sequencing was CD8+ T cells from PBMCs. These receptors were obtained from a human donor with Susac syndrome.

The genes are TRBV6-1 and TRBJ2-6; D is uncertain. The V gene lost 4 bases and the J gene lost 5 bases, with 18 bases spanning the gap. This CDR3 has 17 amino acids. Germline CDR1 is MNHNS and CDR2 is SASEGT. This CDR3 reads CASSAVREQSRANVLTF. The CDR3 DNA is TGTGCCAGCAGTGCAGTAAGGGAACAAAGTCGGGCCAACGTCCTGACTTTC.

The rearrangement joins TRBV3-1 to TRBJ1-3; D unresolved. The CDR3 extends over 14 amino acids. CDR1 is LGHDT and CDR2 is YNNKEL in the germline V gene (reference sequence). Trimming took off 1 base at V and 0 bases at J, with 4 bases between the two ends. The CDR3 DNA reads TGTGCCAGCAGCCAAGCCCCCTCTGGAAACACCATATATTTT. It is translated as CASSQAPSGNTIYF. Together with reference TRBV3-1 and TRBJ1-3, the CDR3 gives the full variable domain: DTAVSQTPKYLVTQMGNDKSIKCEQNLGHDTMYWYKQDSKKFLKIMFSYNNKELIINETVPNRFSPKSPDKAHLNLHINSLELGDSAVYFCASSQAPSGNTIYFGEGSWLTVV.

This chain links TRBV4-3 with TRBJ2-7; 9 positions agree with TRBD1. CDR3 length: 15 amino acids. After removal of 0 bases from V and 1 base from J, the junction contained 1 base not matched to a gene. In germline, CDR1 is LGHNA, CDR2 YSLEER. The CDR3 loop is CASSQEGTGSYEQYF. CDR3 nucleotide sequence: TGCGCCAGCAGCCAAGAGGGGACAGGGTCCTACGAGCAGTACTTC.

This rearrangement joins TRBV6-5 to TRBJ1-1; D uncertain. Germline V gene sequence: CDR1 MNHEY, CDR2 SVGAGI. Trimming removed 0 bases at V and 6 bases at J, with 8 bases between. This CDR3 spans 13 amino acids. The CDR3 sequence is CASSYSMGAEAFF. In nucleotides, the CDR3 is TGTGCCAGCAGTTACTCAATGGGCGCTGAAGCTTTCTTT.

This chain uses TRBV4-2 with TRBJ2-6; D remains unclear. Germline CDR1 reads LGHNA; CDR2 reads YNFKEQ. This CDR3 has 17 residues. V lost 1 base, J lost 1 base, and 11 bases lay in between. The CDR3 loop is CASSQAPLRSGANVLTF. The CDR3 DNA reads TGTGCCAGCAGCCAAGCCCCCTTAAGGTCTGGGGCCAACGTCCTGACTTTC.